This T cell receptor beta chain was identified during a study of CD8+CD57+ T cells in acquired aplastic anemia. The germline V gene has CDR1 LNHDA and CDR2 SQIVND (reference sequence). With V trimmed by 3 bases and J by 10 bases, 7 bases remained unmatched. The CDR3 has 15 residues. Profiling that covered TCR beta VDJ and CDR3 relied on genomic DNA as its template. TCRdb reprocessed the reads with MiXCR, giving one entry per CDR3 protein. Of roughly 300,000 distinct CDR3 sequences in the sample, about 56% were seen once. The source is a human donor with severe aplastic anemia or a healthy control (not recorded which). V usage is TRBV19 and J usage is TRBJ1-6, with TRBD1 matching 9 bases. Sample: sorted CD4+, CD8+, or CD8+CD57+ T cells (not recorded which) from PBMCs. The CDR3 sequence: CASSMGQGLHSPLHF. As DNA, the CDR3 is TGTGCCAGTAGTATGGGACAGGGACTTCACTCACCCCTCCACTTT.